This T cell receptor beta chain was documented in a study of blood T cell repertoires in COVID-19. Study-level information: The United States, Italy and Spain were the sources of the acute and convalescent COVID-19 samples. PBMCs, B-cell-depleted T cells, or T cells were the source of the cDNA or gDNA that made up the material.

This clone has just one count. This CDR3 contains 17 residues. The ends lost 2 bases at V and 6 bases at J; junction bases unmatched: 9. The germline V gene has CDR1 WSHSY and CDR2 SAAADI. Per the original data handling: Researchers report that nucleated cell counts were estimated from reference gene primer amplification. Using immunoSEQ multiplex PCR, the repertoire was profiled, and TCRdb retains in-frame clones only, with some absent. The V and J calls and clone size were taken over from that table, and D and trimming were inferred from the DNA. There are approximately 150,000 clones in the sample; about nine tenths occur only once, and about 4% lies in the top ten.

This rearrangement joins TRBV10-2 to TRBJ1-5; 11 bases match TRBD1. The specimen sequenced was peripheral blood. The clonotype comes from a woman in her sixties or seventies with active or convalescent COVID-19. The CDR3 nucleotides read TGCGCCAGCAGTGAGACCTCTGGGACAGGGGGAGGTCAGCCCCAGCATTTT. It specifies CASSETSGTGGGQPQHF.